This record looks at one TCR beta chain sequence and its context. Its antigen is as yet unknown. Germline loops: CDR1 KGHSH, CDR2 LQKENI. This CDR3 contains 14 residues. Trimming removed 3 bases at V and 4 bases at J, with 10 bases between. The data belong to a study of OX40 agonist ivuxolimab in advanced cancers. Study information: As their treatment, patients were administered ivuxolimab, an agonistic anti-OX40 (CD134) antibody. Study-wide findings and caveats: The study found that CD8+ T cells averaged more expanded clones than CD4+.

The table came from immunoSEQ multiplex PCR; TCRdb's copy has only in-frame clones and leaves some out. The table lists tens of thousands of clones, about nine tenths of them singletons, with 10% to 15% in the top ten. The sample here was CD4+ or CD8+ T cells sorted from blood, taken in a trial of the OX40 agonist ivuxolimab. The rearrangement uses TRBV18 and TRBJ2-1; D may be TRBD2 (5 bases). This TCR came from an adult with an advanced solid tumor such as melanoma, head and neck, liver or kidney cancer. The CDR3 loop is CASSPGDLYNEQFF. CDR3 coding DNA: TGTGCCAGCTCACCGGGAGACCTATACAATGAGCAGTTCTTC.